Following are 17 T cell receptor beta chains from one sample sequenced in a study of T-cell reconstitution after alpha-beta-depleted transplantation in children. Construction of the TCRbeta library involved unique molecular identifiers. MiXCR, applied by TCRdb to the PCR reads, yields one record per CDR3 protein. The profile shows about 400,000 distinct CDR3 sequences, just over 20% of them singletons. The input for sequencing was PBMCs from the stem cell graft donor, taken from the stem cell graft. The receptor set was obtained from a human donor who donated a stem cell graft to a child with acute myeloid leukemia.

This clonotype was counted only a few times. The V and J genes are TRBV12-3 or TRBV12-4 and TRBJ2-5, with D possibly being TRBD1 (5 bases). This CDR3 comprises 14 residues. With 6 bases removed from V and 4 bases from J, the gap between germline ends came to 15 bases. Written as DNA, the CDR3 is TGTGCCAGCAGCCCCCGGCGGCAGGGAGAGACCCAGTACTTC. The encoded protein is CASSPRRQGETQYF.

In its sample, this clonotype was seen a few times. The chain employs TRBV20-1 and TRBJ2-7; 9 nucleotides agree with TRBD1. CDR3 length: 14 amino acids. The germline CDR1 and CDR2 sequences are DFQATT and SNEGSKA (reference sequence). Trimming removed 3 bases from V and 4 bases from J; junction bases left unmatched: 7. CDR3 DNA: TGCAGTGCTAGGAAGGGACAGGGTCGGTACGAGCAGTACTTC. This codes for CSARKGQGRYEQYF.

This clonotype was picked up a small number of times. The chain employs TRBV6-5 and TRBJ2-3; TRBD2 aligns across 8 bases. Looked up from germline, CDR1 is MNHEY and CDR2 is SVGAGI. V dropped 7 bases and J dropped 3; count of bases not matched to a gene: 6. The CDR3 is 14 residues long. CDR3 region: CASNSGTRTDTQYF. The CDR3 nucleotides are TGTGCCAGCAACTCCGGGACTAGAACAGATACGCAGTATTTT.

V gene TRBV7-9 combines with J gene TRBJ2-3; 9 bases agree with TRBD1. The J call may be faulty, since TRBJ2-1 better matches the DNA end. This CDR3 has 10 residues. From germline, CDR1 is SEHNR and CDR2 FQNEAQ (reference sequence). The CDR3: CAYGTGEQFF. CDR3 nucleotide sequence: TGTGCATACGGGACAGGGGAGCAGTTCTTC.

The rearrangement uses TRBV25-1 and TRBJ2-3, with D possibly called TRBD1 or TRBD2 (5 bases each). This CDR3 contains 16 residues. Germline-derived CDR1 and CDR2 are MGHDK and SYGVNS. V lost 3 bases and J 1 base, leaving 14 bases between the germline ends. This CDR3 is CASSDGTLTGTDTQYF. The CDR3 bases are TGTGCCAGCAGTGACGGGACGCTTACCGGCACAGATACGCAGTATTTT.

The rearrangement joins TRBV5-1 to TRBJ2-5; D tentatively fits TRBD1 or TRBD2 (7 bases each). From germline, CDR1 is SGHRS and CDR2 YFSETQ. V lost 1 base and J 5 bases, leaving 15 bases between the germline ends. The CDR3 contains 15 residues. CDR3 in DNA: TGCGCCAGCAGCTTGAGGGAGGGGGCTTTGGAGACCCAGTACTTC. As protein: CASSLREGALETQYF.

This clonotype was found a few times. The V call is TRBV10-3, the J call TRBJ2-4; D perhaps matches TRBD1 (6 bases). CDR3 length: 19 amino acids. Germline V gene lookup returns CDR1 ENHRY and CDR2 SYGVKD. Trimming removed 3 bases from V and 8 bases from J, with 29 bases in between. CDR3 bases: TGTGCCATCAGTGACATAGGGGGTAGGGGAGCACGGATCGGTGACATTCAGTACTTC. Translating gives CAISDIGGRGARIGDIQYF.

V and J are TRBV29-1 and TRBJ2-1, with 7 bases matching TRBD2. Per the germline V gene, CDR1 is SQVTM and CDR2 is ANQGSEA. The CDR3 sequence is 14 residues long. With V trimmed by 7 bases and J by 5 bases, 11 bases remained unmatched. The CDR3 protein is CSAKGTNIHNEQFF. CDR3 DNA sequence: TGCAGCGCGAAGGGGACTAATATCCACAATGAGCAGTTCTTC.

The chain has TRBV28 and TRBJ2-7, with unresolved D. Trimming removed 6 bases at V and 5 bases at J, with 8 bases between. CDR3 length: 11 residues. The germline V gene encodes CDR1 MDHEN and CDR2 SYDVKM. Here the CDR3 reads CASRDRNEQYF. The CDR3 nucleotides read TGTGCCAGCAGGGACCGGAACGAGCAGTACTTC.

The CDR3 loop reads CSARDPSGNFYEQYF. In DNA, the CDR3 is TGCAGTGCTAGAGACCCTAGCGGGAATTTCTACGAGCAGTACTTC. The rearrangement links TRBV20-1 to TRBJ2-7; 9 bases are shared with TRBD2. The V gene's germline CDR1 is DFQATT and CDR2 SNEGSKA (reference sequence). There are 15 residues in the CDR3. Trimming took 0 bases from V and 3 from J; bases not matched to a gene: 6.

V gene TRBV27 combines with J gene TRBJ2-7; 12 bases are a match to TRBD2. This CDR3 contains 15 residues. Germline-derived CDR1 and CDR2 are MNHEY and SMNVEV (reference sequence). V trimming: 4 bases; J trimming: 6 bases; junction bases outside the gene matches: 7. The CDR3 DNA reads TGTGCCAGCAGTTCGCCGGGACTAGCGGGTAGCGAGCAGTACTTC. Translated: CASSSPGLAGSEQYF.

In its sample, this clonotype was seen a few times. This sequence joins TRBV7-2 and TRBJ2-7; the D is unclear. V dropped 2 bases and J dropped 0 bases, with 11 bases sitting between them. The CDR3 runs to 15 residues. The germline V gene encodes CDR1 SGHTA and CDR2 FQGNSA. This CDR3 reads CASSLSGRISYEQYF. For the CDR3, the DNA is TGTGCCAGCAGCTTATCTGGGCGGATCTCCTACGAGCAGTACTTC.

There are a few counts of this clonotype. The V gene is TRBV20-1, the J gene TRBJ1-1; a weak D match, TRBD1 (6 bases). Per germline, CDR1 DFQATT and CDR2 SNEGSKA (reference sequence). This CDR3 comprises 13 residues. Trimming left V 2 bases short and J 5 bases short, with 12 bases between. CDR3 sequence: CSARPTGRTEAFF. CDR3 nucleotides: TGCAGTGCTAGACCTACAGGGAGGACTGAAGCTTTCTTT.

The genes are TRBV29-1 and TRBJ2-2; no firm D call. This CDR3 region has 12 residues. Between the trimmed V and J ends, which lost 5 bases and 3 bases, there was a span of 7 bases. Germline assignment: CDR1 SQVTM and CDR2 ANQGSEA. CDR3 loop: CSVLHDTGELFF. CDR3 nucleotide sequence: TGCAGCGTTTTACACGACACCGGGGAGCTGTTTTTT.

The chain joins TRBV25-1 to TRBJ2-7; D gene uncertain. Deletions cut 3 bases from V and 3 bases from J, with 9 bases between. CDR3 length: 13 amino acids. Germline V gene lookup returns CDR1 MGHDK and CDR2 SYGVNS. The CDR3 loop is CASSDPLSYEQYF. CDR3 sequence (DNA): TGTGCCAGCAGTGACCCTTTAAGCTACGAGCAGTACTTC.

The chain links TRBV10-2 to TRBJ2-2, with D maybe TRBD2 (5 bases). Germline values: CDR1 WSHSY, CDR2 SAAADI. Between the trimmed V and J ends, which lost 7 bases and 0 bases, there was a span of 12 bases. The CDR3 sequence is 15 residues long. As DNA, the CDR3 is TGCGCCAGCAAGGAGGACGGTGCGAACACCGGGGAGCTGTTTTTT. This gives the protein CASKEDGANTGELFF.

This chain joins TRBV12-3 or TRBV12-4 and TRBJ2-1, with D tentatively TRBD2 (5 bases). The CDR3 is 15 amino acids. V lost 2 bases and J lost 6, with 14 bases in between. This chain's CDR3 is CASSLMAGSSNEQFF. DNA for the CDR3: TGTGCCAGCAGTTTAATGGCGGGCTCCAGCAATGAGCAGTTCTTC.